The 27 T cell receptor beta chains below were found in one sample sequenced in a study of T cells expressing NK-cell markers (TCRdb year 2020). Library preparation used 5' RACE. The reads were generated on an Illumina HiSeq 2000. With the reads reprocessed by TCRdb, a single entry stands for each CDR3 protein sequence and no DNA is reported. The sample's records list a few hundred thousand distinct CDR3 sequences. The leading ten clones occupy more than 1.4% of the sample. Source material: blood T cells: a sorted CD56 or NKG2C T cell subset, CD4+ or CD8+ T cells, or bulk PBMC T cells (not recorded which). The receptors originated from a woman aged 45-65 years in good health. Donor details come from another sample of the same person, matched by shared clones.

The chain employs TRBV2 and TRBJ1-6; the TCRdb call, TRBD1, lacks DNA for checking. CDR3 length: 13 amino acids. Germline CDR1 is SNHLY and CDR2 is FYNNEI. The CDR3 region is CASSETGRSPLHF. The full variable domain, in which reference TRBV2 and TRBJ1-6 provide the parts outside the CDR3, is EPEVTQTPSHQVTQMGQEVILRCVPISNHLYFYWYRQILGQKVEFLVSFYNNEISEKSEIFDDQFSVERPDGSNFTLKIRSTKLEDSAMYFCASSETGRSPLHFGNGTRLTVT.

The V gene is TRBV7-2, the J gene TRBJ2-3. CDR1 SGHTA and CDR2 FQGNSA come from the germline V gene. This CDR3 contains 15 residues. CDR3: CASSLIRGARDTQYF. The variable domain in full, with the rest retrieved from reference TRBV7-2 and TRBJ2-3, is GAGVSQSPSNKVTEKGKDVELRCDPISGHTALYWYRQSLGQGLEFLIYFQGNSAPDKSGLPSDRFSAERTGGSVSTLTIQRTQQEDSAVYLCASSLIRGARDTQYFGPGTRLTVL.

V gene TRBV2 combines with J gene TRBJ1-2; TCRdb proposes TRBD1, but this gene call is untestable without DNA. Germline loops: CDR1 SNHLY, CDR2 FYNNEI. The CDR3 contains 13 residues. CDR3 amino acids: CATRETEGYGYTF.

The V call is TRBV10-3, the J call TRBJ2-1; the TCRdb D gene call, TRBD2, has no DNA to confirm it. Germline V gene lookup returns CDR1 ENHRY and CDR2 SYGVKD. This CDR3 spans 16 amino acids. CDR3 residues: CAIRTSGSATTNEQFF.

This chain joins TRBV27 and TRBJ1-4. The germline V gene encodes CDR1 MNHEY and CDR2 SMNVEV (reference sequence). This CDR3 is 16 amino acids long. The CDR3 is CASSPWGLVSNEKLFF. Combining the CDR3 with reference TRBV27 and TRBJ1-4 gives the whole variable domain EAQVTQNPRYLITVTGKKLTVTCSQNMNHEYMSWYRQDPGLGLRQIYYSMNVEVTDKGDVPEGYKVSRKEKRNFPLILESPSPNQTSLYFCASSPWGLVSNEKLFFGSGTQLSVL.

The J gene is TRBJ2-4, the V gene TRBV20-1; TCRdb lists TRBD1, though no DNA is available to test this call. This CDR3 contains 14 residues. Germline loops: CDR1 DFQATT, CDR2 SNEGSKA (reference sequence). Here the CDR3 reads CSARRWGQGNIQYF.

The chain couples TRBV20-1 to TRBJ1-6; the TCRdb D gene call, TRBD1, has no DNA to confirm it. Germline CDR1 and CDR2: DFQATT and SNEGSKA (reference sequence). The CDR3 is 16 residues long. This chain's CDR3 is CSARENGAGNNSPLHF.

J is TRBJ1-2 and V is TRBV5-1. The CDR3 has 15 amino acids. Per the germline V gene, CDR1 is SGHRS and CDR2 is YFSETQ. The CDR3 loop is CASSFGLRGGYGYTF.

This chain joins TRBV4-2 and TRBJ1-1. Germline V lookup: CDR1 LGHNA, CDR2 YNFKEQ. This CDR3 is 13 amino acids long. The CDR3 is CASSQEENTEAFF.

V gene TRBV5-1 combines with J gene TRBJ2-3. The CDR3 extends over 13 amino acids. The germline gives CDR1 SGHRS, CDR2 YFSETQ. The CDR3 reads CASRKVSTDTQYF. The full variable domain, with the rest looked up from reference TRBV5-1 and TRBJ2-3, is KAGVTQTPRYLIKTRGQQVTLSCSPISGHRSVSWYQQTPGQGLQFLFEYFSETQRNKGNFPGRFSGRQFSNSRSEMNVSTLELGDSALYLCASRKVSTDTQYFGPGTRLTVL.

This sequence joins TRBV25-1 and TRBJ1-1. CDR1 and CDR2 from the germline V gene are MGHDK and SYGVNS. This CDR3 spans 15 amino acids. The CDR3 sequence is CASSRGFGSNTEAFF.

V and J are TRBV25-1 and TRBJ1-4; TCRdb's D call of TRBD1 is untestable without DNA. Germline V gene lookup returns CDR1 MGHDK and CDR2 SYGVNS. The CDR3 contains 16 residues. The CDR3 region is CASSEPVGVTNEKLFF. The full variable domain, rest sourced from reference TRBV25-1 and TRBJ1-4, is EADIYQTPRYLVIGTGKKITLECSQTMGHDKMYWYQQDPGMELHLIHYSYGVNSTEKGDLSSESTVSRIRTEHFPLTLESARPSHTSQYLCASSEPVGVTNEKLFFGSGTQLSVL.

CDR3 amino acids: CASSQGQGEKLFF. This chain links TRBV3-1 with TRBJ1-4; TCRdb picks TRBD1, but there is no DNA to check that call. The CDR3 length is 13 residues. CDR1 is LGHDT and CDR2 is YNNKEL in the germline V gene (reference sequence).

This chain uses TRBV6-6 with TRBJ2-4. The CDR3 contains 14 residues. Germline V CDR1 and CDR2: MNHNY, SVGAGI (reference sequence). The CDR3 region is CASSYAGVKNIQYF.

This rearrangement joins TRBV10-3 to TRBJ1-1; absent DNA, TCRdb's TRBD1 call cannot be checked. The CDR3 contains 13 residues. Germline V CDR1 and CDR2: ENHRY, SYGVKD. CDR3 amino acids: CAIDEGRGTEAFF.

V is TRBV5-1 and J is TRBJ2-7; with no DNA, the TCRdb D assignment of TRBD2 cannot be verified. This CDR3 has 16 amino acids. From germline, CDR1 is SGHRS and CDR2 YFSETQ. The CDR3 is CASSPSGGRTTYEQYF.

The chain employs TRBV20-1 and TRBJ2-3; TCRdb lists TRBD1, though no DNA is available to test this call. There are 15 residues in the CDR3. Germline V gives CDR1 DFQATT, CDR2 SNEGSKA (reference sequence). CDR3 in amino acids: CSARVRGSSTDTQYF.

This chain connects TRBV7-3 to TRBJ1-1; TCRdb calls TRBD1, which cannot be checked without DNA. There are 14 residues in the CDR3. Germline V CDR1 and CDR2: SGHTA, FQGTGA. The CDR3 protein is CASSSGGDNTEAFF. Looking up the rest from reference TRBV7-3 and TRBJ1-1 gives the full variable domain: GAGVSQTPSNKVTEKGKYVELRCDPISGHTALYWYRQSLGQGPEFLIYFQGTGAADDSGLPNDRFFAVRPEGSVSTLKIQRTERGDSAVYLCASSSGGDNTEAFFGQGTRLTVV.

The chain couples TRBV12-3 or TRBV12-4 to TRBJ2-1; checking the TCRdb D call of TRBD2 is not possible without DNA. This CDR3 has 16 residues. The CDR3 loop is CASSTQLAGSYNEQFF.

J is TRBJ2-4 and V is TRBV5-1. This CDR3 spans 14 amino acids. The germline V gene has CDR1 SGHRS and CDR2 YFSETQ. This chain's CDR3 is CASSLGLDKNIQYF. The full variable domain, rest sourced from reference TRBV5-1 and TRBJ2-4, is KAGVTQTPRYLIKTRGQQVTLSCSPISGHRSVSWYQQTPGQGLQFLFEYFSETQRNKGNFPGRFSGRQFSNSRSEMNVSTLELGDSALYLCASSLGLDKNIQYFGAGTRLSVL.

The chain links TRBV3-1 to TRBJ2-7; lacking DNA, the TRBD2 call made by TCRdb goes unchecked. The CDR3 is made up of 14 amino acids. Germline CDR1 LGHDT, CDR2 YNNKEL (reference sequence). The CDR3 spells CASSQGTSGGEQYF.

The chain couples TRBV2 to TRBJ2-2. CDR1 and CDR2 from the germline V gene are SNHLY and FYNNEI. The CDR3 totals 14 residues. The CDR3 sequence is CASSESYSTGELFF.

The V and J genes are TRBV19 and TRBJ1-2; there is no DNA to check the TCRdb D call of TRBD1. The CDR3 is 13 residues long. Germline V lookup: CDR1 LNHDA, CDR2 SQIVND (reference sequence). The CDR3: CASTQGSVYGYTF.

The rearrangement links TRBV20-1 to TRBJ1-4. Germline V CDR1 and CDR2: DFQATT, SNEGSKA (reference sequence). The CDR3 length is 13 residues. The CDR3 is CSAKIGLESRLFF.

CDR3 protein: CATSNLNEQFF. This chain connects TRBV15 to TRBJ2-1. Germline V lookup: CDR1 LNHNV, CDR2 YYDKDF (reference sequence). This CDR3 contains 11 residues. Filled out from reference TRBV15 and TRBJ2-1, the complete variable domain reads DAMVIQNPRYQVTQFGKPVTLSCSQTLNHNVMYWYQQKSSQAPKLLFHYYDKDFNNEADTPDNFQSRRPNTSFCFLDIRSPGLGDTAMYLCATSNLNEQFFGPGTRLTVL.

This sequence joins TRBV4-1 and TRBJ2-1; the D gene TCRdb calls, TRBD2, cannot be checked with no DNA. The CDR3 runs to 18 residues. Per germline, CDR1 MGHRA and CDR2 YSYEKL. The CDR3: CASSQDPQAGVVSNEQFF.

The CDR3 reads CSVEVMAEHTDTQYF. The chain is built from TRBV29-1 and TRBJ2-3. Germline CDR1 SQVTM, CDR2 ANQGSEA. The CDR3 is made up of 15 amino acids.